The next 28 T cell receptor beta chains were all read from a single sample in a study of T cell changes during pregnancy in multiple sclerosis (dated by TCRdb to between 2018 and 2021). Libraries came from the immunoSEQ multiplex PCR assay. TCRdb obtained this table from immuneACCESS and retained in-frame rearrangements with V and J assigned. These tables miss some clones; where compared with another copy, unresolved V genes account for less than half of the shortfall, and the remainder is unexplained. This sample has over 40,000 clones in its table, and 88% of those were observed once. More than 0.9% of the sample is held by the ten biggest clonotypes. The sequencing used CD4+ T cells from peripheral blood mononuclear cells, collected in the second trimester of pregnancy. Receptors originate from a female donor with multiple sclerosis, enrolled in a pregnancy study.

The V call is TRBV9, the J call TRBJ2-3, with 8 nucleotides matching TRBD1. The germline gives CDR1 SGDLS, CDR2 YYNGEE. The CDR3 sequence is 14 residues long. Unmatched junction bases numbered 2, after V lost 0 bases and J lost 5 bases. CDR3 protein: CASSVGTGRDTQYF. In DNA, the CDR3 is TGTGCCAGCAGCGTAGGGACAGGGCGAGATACGCAGTATTTT. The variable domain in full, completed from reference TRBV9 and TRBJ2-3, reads DSGVTQTPKHLITATGQRVTLRCSPRSGDLSVYWYQQSLDQGLQFLIQYYNGEERAKGNILERFSAQQFPDLHSELNLSSLELGDSALYFCASSVGTGRDTQYFGPGTRLTVL.

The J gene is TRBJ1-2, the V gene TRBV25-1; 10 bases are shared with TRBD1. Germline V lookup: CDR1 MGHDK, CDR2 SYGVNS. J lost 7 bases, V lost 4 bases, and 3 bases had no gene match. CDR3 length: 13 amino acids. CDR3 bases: TGTGCCAGCAGTGTCGGGACAGGGGTTGGCTACACCTTC. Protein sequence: CASSVGTGVGYTF.

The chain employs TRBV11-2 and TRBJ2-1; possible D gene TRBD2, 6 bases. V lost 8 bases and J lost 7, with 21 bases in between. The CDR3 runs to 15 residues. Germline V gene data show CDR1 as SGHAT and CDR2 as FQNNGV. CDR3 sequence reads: CASLLAVAVGNEQFF. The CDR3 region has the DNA TGTGCCAGCCTCCTGGCAGTAGCGGTGGGGAATGAGCAGTTCTTC.

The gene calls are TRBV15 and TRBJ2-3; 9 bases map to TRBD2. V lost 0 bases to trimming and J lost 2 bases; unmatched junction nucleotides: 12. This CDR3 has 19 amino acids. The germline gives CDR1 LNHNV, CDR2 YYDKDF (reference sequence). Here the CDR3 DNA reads TGTGCCACCAGCAGAGAGAGTGGGGGGGGACTAGCCACCACAGATACGCAGTATTTT. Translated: CATSRESGGGLATTDTQYF.

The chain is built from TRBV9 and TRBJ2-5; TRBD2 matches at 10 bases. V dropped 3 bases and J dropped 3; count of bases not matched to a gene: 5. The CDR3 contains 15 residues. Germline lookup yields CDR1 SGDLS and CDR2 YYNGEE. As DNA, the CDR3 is TGTGCCAGCAGCGCCGGGCTAGCGGGAGAAGAGACCCAGTACTTC. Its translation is CASSAGLAGEETQYF. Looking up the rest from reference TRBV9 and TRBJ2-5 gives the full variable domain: DSGVTQTPKHLITATGQRVTLRCSPRSGDLSVYWYQQSLDQGLQFLIQYYNGEERAKGNILERFSAQQFPDLHSELNLSSLELGDSALYFCASSAGLAGEETQYFGPGTRLLVL.

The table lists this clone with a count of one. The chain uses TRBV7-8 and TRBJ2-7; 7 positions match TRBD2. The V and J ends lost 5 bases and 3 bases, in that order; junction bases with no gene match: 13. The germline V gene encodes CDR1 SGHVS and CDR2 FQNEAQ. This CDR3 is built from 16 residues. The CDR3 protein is CASSLRSGGLYYEQYF. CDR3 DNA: TGTGCCAGCAGCCTGCGCTCGGGAGGACTCTACTACGAGCAGTACTTC. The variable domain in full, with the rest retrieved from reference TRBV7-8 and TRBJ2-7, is GAGVSQSPRYKVAKRGQDVALRCDPISGHVSLFWYQQALGQGPEFLTYFQNEAQLDKSGLPSDRFFAERPEGSVSTLKIQRTQQEDSAVYLCASSLRSGGLYYEQYFGPGTRLTVT.

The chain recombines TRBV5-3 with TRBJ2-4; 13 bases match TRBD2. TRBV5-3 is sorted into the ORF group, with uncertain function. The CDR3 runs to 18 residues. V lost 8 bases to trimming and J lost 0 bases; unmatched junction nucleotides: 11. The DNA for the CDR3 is TGTGCCAGCCCCAAGACTAGCGGGAGGACTCTAGCCAAAAACATTCAGTACTTC. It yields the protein CASPKTSGRTLAKNIQYF.

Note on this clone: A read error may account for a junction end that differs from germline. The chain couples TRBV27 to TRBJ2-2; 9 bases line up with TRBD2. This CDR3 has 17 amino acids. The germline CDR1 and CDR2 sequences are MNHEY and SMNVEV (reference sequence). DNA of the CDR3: TGTGCCAGCAGTTTATCGGGGGCTAGCGGGAACATCGGGGAGCTGTTTTTT. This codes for CASSLSGASGNIGELFF.

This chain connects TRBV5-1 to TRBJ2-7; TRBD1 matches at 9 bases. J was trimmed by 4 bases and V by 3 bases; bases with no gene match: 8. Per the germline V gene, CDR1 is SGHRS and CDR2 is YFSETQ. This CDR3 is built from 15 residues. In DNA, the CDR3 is TGCGCCAGCAGCTCTACGCCGGGACAGGGTTACGAGCAGTACTTC. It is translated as CASSSTPGQGYEQYF.

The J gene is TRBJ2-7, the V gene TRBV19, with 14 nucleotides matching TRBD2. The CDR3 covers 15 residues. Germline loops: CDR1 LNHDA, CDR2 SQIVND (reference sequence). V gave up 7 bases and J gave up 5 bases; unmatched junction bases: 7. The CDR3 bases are TGTGCCAGTACCGCGACTAGCGGGAGGGCCAACGAGCAGTACTTC. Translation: CASTATSGRANEQYF.

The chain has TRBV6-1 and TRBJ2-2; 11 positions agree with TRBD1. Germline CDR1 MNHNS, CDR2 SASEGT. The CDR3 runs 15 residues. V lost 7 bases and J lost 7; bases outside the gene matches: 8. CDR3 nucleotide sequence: TGTGCCAGCACGCCGGACAGGGGGCTCATCGGGGAGCTGTTTTTT. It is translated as CASTPDRGLIGELFF.

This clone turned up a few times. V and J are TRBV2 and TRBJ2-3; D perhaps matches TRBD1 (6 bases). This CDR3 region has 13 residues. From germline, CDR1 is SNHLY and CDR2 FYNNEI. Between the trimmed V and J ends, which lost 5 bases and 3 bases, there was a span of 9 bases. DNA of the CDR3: TGTGCCAGCAGTCTCAGGGGAACAGATACGCAGTATTTT. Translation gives CASSLRGTDTQYF.

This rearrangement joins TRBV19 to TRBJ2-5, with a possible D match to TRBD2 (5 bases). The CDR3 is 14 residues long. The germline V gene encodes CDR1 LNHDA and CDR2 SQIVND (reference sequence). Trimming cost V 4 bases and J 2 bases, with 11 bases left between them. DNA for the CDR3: TGTGCCAGTAGTAGAGCTCCGGGACAAGAGACCCAGTACTTC. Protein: CASSRAPGQETQYF.

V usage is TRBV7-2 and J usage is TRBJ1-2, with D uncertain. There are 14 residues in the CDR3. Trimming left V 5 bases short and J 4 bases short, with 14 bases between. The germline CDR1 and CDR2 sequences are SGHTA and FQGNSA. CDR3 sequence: CASSQSEGFYGYTF. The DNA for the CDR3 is TGTGCCAGCAGCCAAAGTGAGGGCTTCTATGGCTACACCTTC.

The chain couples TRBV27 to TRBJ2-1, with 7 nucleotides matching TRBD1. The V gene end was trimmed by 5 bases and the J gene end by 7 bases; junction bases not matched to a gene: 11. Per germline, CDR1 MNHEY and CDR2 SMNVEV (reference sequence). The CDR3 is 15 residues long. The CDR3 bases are TGTGCCAGCAGTCGACCGGGACAGAAAAGAAATGAGCAGTTCTTC. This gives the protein CASSRPGQKRNEQFF.

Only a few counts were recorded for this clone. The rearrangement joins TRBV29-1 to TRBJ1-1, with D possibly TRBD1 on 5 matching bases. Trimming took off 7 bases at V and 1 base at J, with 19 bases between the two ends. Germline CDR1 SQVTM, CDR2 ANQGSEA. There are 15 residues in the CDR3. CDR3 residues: CSAEVSQTGNTEAFF. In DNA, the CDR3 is TGCAGCGCCGAGGTCTCCCAAACAGGGAACACTGAAGCTTTCTTT.

For the CDR3, the DNA is TGCGCCAGCAGCCAGGAAGCAGGAAATTCACCCCTCCACTTT. It yields the protein CASSQEAGNSPLHF. This chain links TRBV4-3 with TRBJ1-6; D is unresolved. The CDR3 sequence is 14 residues long. With 3 bases removed from V and 7 bases from J, the gap between germline ends came to 10 bases. In germline, CDR1 is LGHNA, CDR2 YSLEER.

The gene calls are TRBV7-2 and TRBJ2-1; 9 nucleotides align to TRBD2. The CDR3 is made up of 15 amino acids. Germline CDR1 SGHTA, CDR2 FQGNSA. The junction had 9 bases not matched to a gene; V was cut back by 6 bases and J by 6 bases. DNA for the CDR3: TGTGCCAGCAGTTCACTAGCGGGTCCAGCCAATGAGCAGTTCTTC. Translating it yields CASSSLAGPANEQFF. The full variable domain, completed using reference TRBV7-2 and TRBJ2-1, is GAGVSQSPSNKVTEKGKDVELRCDPISGHTALYWYRQSLGQGLEFLIYFQGNSAPDKSGLPSDRFSAERTGGSVSTLTIQRTQQEDSAVYLCASSSLAGPANEQFFGPGTRLTVL.

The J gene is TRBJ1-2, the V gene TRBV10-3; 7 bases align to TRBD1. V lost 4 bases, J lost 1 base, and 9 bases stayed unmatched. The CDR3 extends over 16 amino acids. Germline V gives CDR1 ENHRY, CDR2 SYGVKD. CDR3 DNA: TGTGCCATCAGTGGCCCCAGGGGGTCAGGTAACTATGGCTACACCTTC. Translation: CAISGPRGSGNYGYTF.

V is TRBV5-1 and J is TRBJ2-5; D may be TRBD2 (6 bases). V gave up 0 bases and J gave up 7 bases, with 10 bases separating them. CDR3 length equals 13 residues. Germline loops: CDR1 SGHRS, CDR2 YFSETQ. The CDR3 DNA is TGCGCCAGCAGCTTGGAGCTGGGAGGGACCCAGTACTTC. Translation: CASSLELGGTQYF. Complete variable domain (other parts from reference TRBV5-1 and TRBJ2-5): KAGVTQTPRYLIKTRGQQVTLSCSPISGHRSVSWYQQTPGQGLQFLFEYFSETQRNKGNFPGRFSGRQFSNSRSEMNVSTLELGDSALYLCASSLELGGTQYFGPGTRLLVL.

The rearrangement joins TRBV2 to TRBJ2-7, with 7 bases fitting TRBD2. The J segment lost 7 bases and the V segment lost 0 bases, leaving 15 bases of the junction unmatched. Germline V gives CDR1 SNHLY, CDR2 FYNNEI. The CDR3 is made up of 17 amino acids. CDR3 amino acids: CASSEAGRIGAGVEQYF. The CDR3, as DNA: TGTGCCAGCAGTGAAGCGGGCCGAATAGGGGCGGGGGTTGAGCAGTACTTC.

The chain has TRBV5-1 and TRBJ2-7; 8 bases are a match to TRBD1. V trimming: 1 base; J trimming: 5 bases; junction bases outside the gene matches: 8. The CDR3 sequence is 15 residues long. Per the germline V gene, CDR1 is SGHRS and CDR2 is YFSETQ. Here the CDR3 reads CASSLSGQGAHEQYF. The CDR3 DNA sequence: TGCGCCAGCAGCTTGAGTGGGCAGGGGGCTCACGAGCAGTACTTC. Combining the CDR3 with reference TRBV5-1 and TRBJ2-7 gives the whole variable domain KAGVTQTPRYLIKTRGQQVTLSCSPISGHRSVSWYQQTPGQGLQFLFEYFSETQRNKGNFPGRFSGRQFSNSRSEMNVSTLELGDSALYLCASSLSGQGAHEQYFGPGTRLTVT.

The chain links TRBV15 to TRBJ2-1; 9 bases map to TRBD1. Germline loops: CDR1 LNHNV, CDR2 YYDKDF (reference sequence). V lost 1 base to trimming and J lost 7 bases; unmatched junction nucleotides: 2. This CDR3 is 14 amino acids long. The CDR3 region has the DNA TGTGCCACCAGCAGAGGGACAGGGGCGAATGAGCAGTTCTTC. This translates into CATSRGTGANEQFF.

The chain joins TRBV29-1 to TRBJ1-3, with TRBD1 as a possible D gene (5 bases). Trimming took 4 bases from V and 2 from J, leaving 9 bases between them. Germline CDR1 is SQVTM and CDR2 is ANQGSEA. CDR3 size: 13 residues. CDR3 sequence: CSVARGTGNTIYF. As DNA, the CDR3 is TGCAGCGTTGCCCGGGGGACTGGAAACACCATATATTTT. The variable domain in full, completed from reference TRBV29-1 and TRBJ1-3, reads SAVISQKPSRDICQRGTSLTIQCQVDSQVTMMFWYRQQPGQSLTLIATANQGSEATYESGFVIDKFPISRPNLTFSTLTVSNMSPEDSSIYLCSVARGTGNTIYFGEGSWLTVV.

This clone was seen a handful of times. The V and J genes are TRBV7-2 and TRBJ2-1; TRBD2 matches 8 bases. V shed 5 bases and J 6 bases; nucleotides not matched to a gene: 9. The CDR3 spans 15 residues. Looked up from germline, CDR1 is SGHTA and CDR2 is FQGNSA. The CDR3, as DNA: TGTGCCAGCAGCACTACTAGCGGTTTGGGCAATGAGCAGTTCTTC. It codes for CASSTTSGLGNEQFF. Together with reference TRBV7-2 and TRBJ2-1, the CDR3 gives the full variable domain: GAGVSQSPSNKVTEKGKDVELRCDPISGHTALYWYRQSLGQGLEFLIYFQGNSAPDKSGLPSDRFSAERTGGSVSTLTIQRTQQEDSAVYLCASSTTSGLGNEQFFGPGTRLTVL.

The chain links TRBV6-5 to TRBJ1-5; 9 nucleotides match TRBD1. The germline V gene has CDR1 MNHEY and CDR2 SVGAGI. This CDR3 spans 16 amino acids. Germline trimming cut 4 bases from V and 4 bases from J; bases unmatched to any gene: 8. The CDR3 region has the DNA TGTGCCAGCAGTTCACTGGACAGGGGAACTAATCAGCCCCAGCATTTT. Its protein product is CASSSLDRGTNQPQHF.

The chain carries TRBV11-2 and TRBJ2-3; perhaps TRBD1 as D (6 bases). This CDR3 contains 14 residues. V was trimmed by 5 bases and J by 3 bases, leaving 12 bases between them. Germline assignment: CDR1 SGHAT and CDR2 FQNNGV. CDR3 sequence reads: CASSTRGRTDTQYF. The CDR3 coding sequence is TGTGCCAGCAGCACCAGGGGTCGTACAGATACGCAGTATTTT.

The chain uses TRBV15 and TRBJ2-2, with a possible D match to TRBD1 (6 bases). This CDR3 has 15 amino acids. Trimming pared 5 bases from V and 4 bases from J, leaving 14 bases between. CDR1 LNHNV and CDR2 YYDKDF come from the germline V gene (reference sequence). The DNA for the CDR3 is TGTGCCACCAGCCCGAACAGGGTCGGCACCGGGGAGCTGTTTTTT. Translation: CATSPNRVGTGELFF. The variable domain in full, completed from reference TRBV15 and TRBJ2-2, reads DAMVIQNPRYQVTQFGKPVTLSCSQTLNHNVMYWYQQKSSQAPKLLFHYYDKDFNNEADTPDNFQSRRPNTSFCFLDIRSPGLGDTAMYLCATSPNRVGTGELFFGEGSRLTVL.